One sample yielded the 30 T cell receptor beta chains listed below, sequenced in a study of blood T cell repertoires in COVID-19 (dated by TCRdb to about 2020). Libraries were constructed by the immunoSEQ multiplex PCR assay. TCRdb holds this immuneACCESS table with in-frame rearrangements only. Some clones are missing; in checked studies, unresolved V genes explain under half, and the rest has no known cause. The sample contains 200,000 or so clones, 82% of them found a single time. 5.2% of the sample is held by the ten biggest clonotypes. The specimen sequenced was peripheral blood. All receptors come from a woman aged 25 to 45 with acute or convalescent COVID-19.

The table lists this clone with a count of one. V gene TRBV9 combines with J gene TRBJ2-7, with D possibly being TRBD2 (5 bases). Germline V gene data show CDR1 as SGDLS and CDR2 as YYNGEE. The CDR3 runs 15 residues. Between the trimmed V and J ends, which lost 2 bases and 7 bases, there was a span of 19 bases. For the CDR3, the DNA is TGTGCCAGCAGCGTTTTTCCGGACTCCGATGGAGAGCAGTACTTC. Amino acids: CASSVFPDSDGEQYF.

The gene calls are TRBV7-2 and TRBJ1-5, with 9 bases matching TRBD1. Germline V lookup: CDR1 SGHTA, CDR2 FQGNSA. J gave up 0 bases and V 9 bases, and 6 bases lay outside the gene matches. The CDR3 spans 15 residues. The CDR3 loop is CASSGTGYSNQPQHF. The CDR3 bases are TGTGCCAGTTCCGGGACAGGGTATAGCAATCAGCCCCAGCATTTT.

The gene calls are TRBV4-1 and TRBJ1-1; no reliable D call. The CDR3 covers 14 residues. V lost 2 bases and J 0 bases, leaving 7 bases between the germline ends. Germline V gene lookup returns CDR1 MGHRA and CDR2 YSYEKL. The CDR3 region is CASSQNSMNTEAFF. CDR3 bases: TGCGCCAGCAGCCAAAACTCCATGAACACTGAAGCTTTCTTT.

V and J are TRBV5-1 and TRBJ1-2; D is ambiguous. V dropped 0 bases and J dropped 0 bases, with 6 bases sitting between them. The CDR3 totals 14 residues. CDR1 is SGHRS and CDR2 is YFSETQ in the germline V gene. The CDR3 DNA sequence: TGCGCCAGCAGCTTGGGCGGATCTAACTATGGCTACACCTTC. Amino acid sequence: CASSLGGSNYGYTF.

This clone was counted between two and nine times. The gene calls are TRBV5-6 and TRBJ2-2, with 10 positions matching TRBD2. The ends lost 3 bases at V and 7 bases at J; junction bases unmatched: 6. Germline lookup yields CDR1 SGHDT and CDR2 YYEEEE. The length of the CDR3 is 15 residues. The CDR3 protein is CASSSEREGFGELFF. CDR3 DNA sequence: TGTGCCAGCAGCTCCGAGCGGGAGGGCTTCGGGGAGCTGTTTTTT. Looking up the rest from reference TRBV5-6 and TRBJ2-2 gives the full variable domain: DAGVTQSPTHLIKTRGQQVTLRCSPKSGHDTVSWYQQALGQGPQFIFQYYEEEERQRGNFPDRFSGHQFPNYSSELNVNALLLGDSALYLCASSSEREGFGELFFGEGSRLTVL.

The chain recombines TRBV12-2 with TRBJ2-1; TRBD2 is the table's D call and was not checked against the DNA. TRBV12-2 is reported as a pseudogene. The CDR3 is 15 amino acids. CDR3 amino acids: CASRLRVAGGPTQFF. The CDR3 region has the DNA TGTGCAAGTCGCTTGAGGGTAGCGGGAGGGCCGACGCAGTTCTTC.

The chain combines TRBV7-6 with TRBJ2-3; tentatively, D is TRBD1 (5 bases). V lost 6 bases and J 0 bases, leaving 10 bases between the germline ends. This CDR3 is built from 14 residues. The germline gives CDR1 SGHVS, CDR2 FNYEAQ. The CDR3 loop is CASRAGPSTDTQYF. The CDR3 DNA is TGTGCCAGCAGGGCAGGGCCTAGCACAGATACGCAGTATTTT.

This clone is a singleton in its sample. The chain joins TRBV19 to TRBJ2-3, with 12 bases matching TRBD2. Trimming removed 6 bases from V and 4 bases from J; junction bases left unmatched: 5. The CDR3 covers 15 residues. CDR1 and CDR2 (germline): LNHDA, SQIVND (reference sequence). CDR3 residues: CASRELAGGADTQYF. CDR3 DNA sequence: TGTGCCAGTAGAGAACTAGCGGGAGGAGCAGATACGCAGTATTTT.

V is TRBV28 and J is TRBJ1-3; maybe TRBD1 (6 bases). Germline V lookup: CDR1 MDHEN, CDR2 SYDVKM. V was cut by 5 bases and J by 0 bases, with 26 bases left in between. The CDR3 has 20 amino acids. DNA for the CDR3: TGTGCCAGCAGTCGTGTTGTAAGGGACACTTTCTCTATCTCTGGAAACACCATATATTTT. Its translation: CASSRVVRDTFSISGNTIYF.

The chain uses TRBV6-2 or TRBV6-3 and TRBJ1-2; D gene uncertain. The CDR3 is 13 amino acids. Trimming removed 5 bases from V and 2 bases from J, with 9 bases in between. Germline V gene sequence: CDR1 MNHEY, CDR2 SVGEGT. CDR3 coding DNA: TGTGCCAGCAGTGTCCAGATAAACTATGGCTACACCTTC. This translates into CASSVQINYGYTF.

The chain is built from TRBV11-2 and TRBJ2-1, with 8 bases that match TRBD2. V dropped 4 bases and J dropped 7; count of bases not matched to a gene: 6. Per the germline V gene, CDR1 is SGHAT and CDR2 is FQNNGV. CDR3 length: 14 amino acids. Here the CDR3 reads CASSWGLVGNEQFF. CDR3 DNA sequence: TGTGCCAGCAGCTGGGGACTAGTTGGTAATGAGCAGTTCTTC.

The chain combines TRBV5-1 with TRBJ2-3; D is perhaps TRBD1 (5 bases). Trimming stripped 0 bases from V and 0 bases from J, with 20 bases between. There are 19 residues in the CDR3. Germline V CDR1 and CDR2: SGHRS, YFSETQ. CDR3 sequence (DNA): TGCGCCAGCAGCTTGGGTTCCGGACACCTCGATTGGAGCACAGATACGCAGTATTTT. Translated: CASSLGSGHLDWSTDTQYF.

The chain uses TRBV5-1 and TRBJ1-2; D uncertain. The CDR3 loop spans 12 amino acids. Trimming shortened V by 0 bases and J by 8 bases, and 8 bases separated the two germline ends. In germline, CDR1 is SGHRS, CDR2 YFSETQ. The DNA for the CDR3 is TGCGCCAGCAGCTTGGACAGAATGGGCTACACCTTC. This gives the protein CASSLDRMGYTF.

This clone occurred a few times. The rearrangement joins TRBV6-2 or TRBV6-3 to TRBJ2-2; D is ambiguous. V lost 2 bases, J lost 1 base, and 5 bases lay in between. The V gene's germline CDR1 is MNHEY and CDR2 SVGEGT. This CDR3 comprises 14 residues. CDR3 DNA: TGTGCCAGCAGTTACCTTAGGAACACCGGGGAGCTGTTTTTT. Translated, it gives CASSYLRNTGELFF.

The chain links TRBV28 to TRBJ2-7; D is unresolved. The CDR3 consists of 12 residues. V shed 11 bases and J shed 0 bases, with 11 bases lying between them. The germline gives CDR1 MDHEN, CDR2 SYDVKM. CDR3 bases: TGTGCCTGCGGAAGCTACTCCTACGAGCAGTACTTC. Protein sequence: CACGSYSYEQYF.

This chain links TRBV24-1 with TRBJ2-7; 8 bases match TRBD1. The V segment lost 4 bases and the J segment 6 bases; nucleotides outside the gene matches: 4. Germline CDR1 KGHDR, CDR2 SFDVKD. The CDR3 is 13 amino acids. CDR3 in amino acids: CATSDPGQGEQYF. The CDR3 DNA follows: TGTGCCACCAGTGACCCCGGACAGGGCGAGCAGTACTTC.

This chain joins TRBV28 and TRBJ1-4; D is perhaps TRBD1 (5 bases). The CDR3 runs to 15 residues. The germline V and J ends were trimmed by 6 bases and 0 bases, with 11 bases remaining between them. The V gene's germline CDR1 is MDHEN and CDR2 SYDVKM. CDR3 residues: CASRPTAATNEKLFF. DNA of the CDR3: TGTGCCAGCAGACCGACAGCAGCAACTAATGAAAAACTGTTTTTT.

V and J are TRBV30 and TRBJ1-2, with D possibly TRBD1 on 6 matching bases. CDR1 GTSNPN and CDR2 SVGIG come from the germline V gene (reference sequence). This CDR3 has 13 residues. V was trimmed by 5 bases and J by 8 bases, leaving 18 bases between them. The CDR3, as DNA: TGTGCCTGGGACAGGCTCTCCTTTGGGGGCTACACCTTC. It is translated as CAWDRLSFGGYTF.

The rearrangement joins TRBV5-1 to TRBJ1-2; tentative D call: TRBD1 (6 bases). Germline CDR1 reads SGHRS; CDR2 reads YFSETQ. Trimming removed 5 bases from V and 6 bases from J, with 26 bases in between. The CDR3 is made up of 17 amino acids. CDR3 protein: CASSFARTDVSMDGYTF. DNA for the CDR3: TGCGCCAGCAGTTTCGCGAGGACAGACGTATCTATGGATGGCTACACCTTC.

In this sample, this clone turned up a few times. The CDR3: CAIRGEDRGRDTEAFF. The CDR3 DNA reads TGTGCCATCAGGGGAGAGGACAGGGGGCGCGACACTGAAGCTTTCTTT. This chain joins TRBV10-3 and TRBJ1-1; TRBD1 matches 11 bases. CDR1 ENHRY and CDR2 SYGVKD come from the germline V gene. With V trimmed by 6 bases and J by 3 bases, 9 bases remained unmatched. The CDR3 is 16 amino acids.

The chain employs TRBV28 and TRBJ1-5; D call uncertain. V was trimmed by 2 bases and J by 2 bases, leaving 16 bases between them. The CDR3 has 17 amino acids. The germline CDR1 and CDR2 sequences are MDHEN and SYDVKM. The CDR3, as DNA: TGTGCCAGCAGTTTACCCCCCGGGATCGGCGGCAATCAGCCCCAGCATTTT. Translated, it gives CASSLPPGIGGNQPQHF.

This rearrangement joins TRBV29-1 to TRBJ2-7; TRBD1 aligns across 10 bases. The germline gives CDR1 SQVTM, CDR2 ANQGSEA. V was clipped by 3 bases and J by 4 bases; unmatched bases: 6. The CDR3 consists of 14 residues. In DNA form, the CDR3 reads TGCAGCGTTGATACACGGGACAGGGGATACGAGCAGTACTTC. Its translation is CSVDTRDRGYEQYF.

This chain joins TRBV6-5 and TRBJ1-3, with D perhaps TRBD1 (6 bases). The CDR3 loop spans 14 amino acids. Trimming stripped 7 bases from V and 4 bases from J, with 14 bases between. Germline loops: CDR1 MNHEY, CDR2 SVGAGI. CDR3: CASIGGAQGNTIYF. CDR3 nucleotides: TGTGCCAGCATTGGGGGGGCGCAGGGAAACACCATATATTTT.

In DNA form, the CDR3 reads TGCGCCAGCAGCCCGTTCCGGGGAGGGGGAGACGGCGAGCAGTACTTC. It is translated as CASSPFRGGGDGEQYF. This sequence joins TRBV5-1 and TRBJ2-7; maybe TRBD2 (7 bases). The germline gives CDR1 SGHRS, CDR2 YFSETQ. The length of the CDR3 is 16 residues. V lost 4 bases to trimming and J lost 6 bases, with 23 bases between them.

V usage is TRBV28 and J usage is TRBJ2-4; a weak D match, TRBD2 (5 bases). The CDR3 totals 11 residues. CDR1 is MDHEN and CDR2 is SYDVKM in the germline V gene. V was clipped by 7 bases and J by 7 bases, with 8 bases between them. The CDR3 DNA reads TGTGCCAGCACGGGCGGGAACATTCAGTACTTC. This sequence encodes CASTGGNIQYF. Drawing the rest from reference TRBV28 and TRBJ2-4, the complete variable domain is DVKVTQSSRYLVKRTGEKVFLECVQDMDHENMFWYRQDPGLGLRLIYFSYDVKMKEKGDIPEGYSVSREKKERFSLILESASTNQTSMYLCASTGGNIQYFGAGTRLSVL.

Remarks on this clone: Other DNA sequences from this sample encode an identical CDR3 as well. The CDR3 protein is CASSQDRNYGYTF. The CDR3 DNA sequence: TGCGCCAGCAGCCAAGACAGGAACTATGGCTACACCTTC. V is TRBV4-1 and J is TRBJ1-2, with D hard to call. Germline CDR1 and CDR2: MGHRA and YSYEKL. Trimming removed 0 bases at V and 2 bases at J, with 4 bases between. The CDR3 is 13 residues long.

V is TRBV13 and J is TRBJ2-7, with a weak D call TRBD2 (5 bases). This CDR3 region has 15 residues. Germline CDR1 is PRHDT and CDR2 is FYEKMQ (reference sequence). Trimming shortened V by 3 bases and J by 2 bases, and 14 bases separated the two germline ends. CDR3 residues: CASSFFKLGAYEQYF. Here the CDR3 DNA reads TGTGCCAGCAGCTTCTTTAAACTGGGAGCCTACGAGCAGTACTTC.

The rearrangement uses TRBV11-2 and TRBJ2-5; D perhaps matches TRBD2 (6 bases). Germline CDR1 is SGHAT and CDR2 is FQNNGV. The ends were cut back, 2 bases at V and 5 bases at J, with 24 bases in the middle. The CDR3 contains 18 residues. The CDR3 is CASSLRYGTELGGETQYF. The CDR3 DNA follows: TGTGCCAGCAGCTTACGGTACGGGACCGAACTAGGAGGGGAGACCCAGTACTTC.

The chain is built from TRBV6-2 or TRBV6-3 and TRBJ2-1; the D gene is possibly TRBD1 (6 bases). Deletions cut 5 bases from V and 5 bases from J, with 16 bases between. From germline, CDR1 is MNHEY and CDR2 SVGEGT. CDR3 size: 15 residues. The CDR3 DNA sequence: TGTGCCAGCAGTGCCTTGGGGACACTTCACAATGAGCAGTTCTTC. It codes for CASSALGTLHNEQFF.

The V and J genes are TRBV30 and TRBJ1-1, with D unresolved. Trimming stripped 0 bases from V and 8 bases from J, with 10 bases between. The CDR3 sequence is 12 residues long. Per the germline V gene, CDR1 is GTSNPN and CDR2 is SVGIG (reference sequence). CDR3 sequence: CAWSVGSIEAFF. The CDR3 region has the DNA TGTGCCTGGAGTGTCGGGAGCATCGAAGCTTTCTTT.